The 27 T cell receptor beta chains below were found in one sample sequenced in a study of CD8+ T cells in alopecia areata. It was cDNA, reverse transcribed from extracted RNA, that served as the sequencing template. The protocol was immunoSEQ multiplex PCR, while the TCRdb copy is restricted to in-frame clones and leaves out a portion. The table shows more than 200,000 clones, with 67% occurring only once. The specimen was CD4+ T cells sorted from blood, collected at week 0. The receptors derive from a human donor with alopecia areata.

The CDR3 region is CAWTDSGNTIYF. The CDR3 nucleotides are TGTGCCTGGACAGACTCTGGAAACACCATATATTTT. The chain is built from TRBV30 and TRBJ1-3; no firm D call. Germline CDR1 reads GTSNPN; CDR2 reads SVGIG (reference sequence). The CDR3 runs 12 residues. V lost 4 bases and J 0 bases, leaving 4 bases between the germline ends.

V and J are TRBV27 and TRBJ2-5; D possibly matches TRBD1 or TRBD2 (5 bases each). There are 14 residues in the CDR3. Germline V gene lookup returns CDR1 MNHEY and CDR2 SMNVEV (reference sequence). Trimming took 0 bases from V and 5 from J, leaving 10 bases between them. As DNA, the CDR3 is TGTGCCAGCAGTTTATCCACGTGGGGGGAGACCCAGTACTTC. Translation gives CASSLSTWGETQYF.

This chain joins TRBV30 and TRBJ2-2; D ambiguous. Trimming pared 5 bases from V and 0 bases from J, leaving 16 bases between. Germline loops: CDR1 GTSNPN, CDR2 SVGIG (reference sequence). This CDR3 is 16 amino acids long. This CDR3 reads CAWATGPDANTGELFF. The DNA of the CDR3 is TGTGCCTGGGCTACTGGGCCGGACGCGAACACCGGGGAGCTGTTTTTT.

The rearrangement joins TRBV30 to TRBJ2-7; D unresolved. CDR3 length: 11 residues. V was trimmed by 4 bases and J by 2 bases, leaving 6 bases between them. Germline CDR1 is GTSNPN and CDR2 is SVGIG (reference sequence). The CDR3 coding sequence is TGTGCCTGGACAGATACCTACGAGCAGTACTTC. It codes for CAWTDTYEQYF.

The chain recombines TRBV7-2 with TRBJ1-6, with 8 bases matching TRBD1. Germline CDR1 SGHTA, CDR2 FQGNSA. Trimming at V came to 2 bases and at J to 7 bases, leaving 7 bases not matched to a gene. The CDR3 is 16 residues long. In DNA form, the CDR3 reads TGTGCCAGCAGCTTAACGAGACAGGGGATGAATTCACCCCTCCACTTT. Translating it yields CASSLTRQGMNSPLHF.

This clone was counted only a few times. The chain recombines TRBV6-1 with TRBJ1-5; D gene uncertain. CDR1 MNHNS and CDR2 SASEGT come from the germline V gene. Trimming left V 2 bases short and J 0 bases short, with 11 bases between. CDR3 length: 16 amino acids. The DNA for the CDR3 is TGTGCCAGCAGTGAACTGACACTCCATAGCAATCAGCCCCAGCATTTT. This sequence encodes CASSELTLHSNQPQHF.

CDR3 residues: CAWSVQRTANYGYTF. CDR3 nucleotide sequence: TGTGCCTGGAGTGTACAAAGGACCGCAAACTATGGCTACACCTTC. This chain connects TRBV30 to TRBJ1-2; D not certain. There are 15 residues in the CDR3. Per the germline V gene, CDR1 is GTSNPN and CDR2 is SVGIG (reference sequence). Trimming shortened V by 0 bases and J by 2 bases, and 13 bases separated the two germline ends.

This chain joins TRBV2 and TRBJ2-2; D is uncertain. The CDR3 runs 14 residues. V was trimmed by 3 bases and J by 1 base, leaving 6 bases between them. Germline assignment: CDR1 SNHLY and CDR2 FYNNEI. CDR3 loop: CASSEVLNTGELFF. DNA for the CDR3: TGTGCCAGCAGTGAGGTCCTGAACACCGGGGAGCTGTTTTTT.

The chain recombines TRBV6-6 with TRBJ1-2, with TRBD1 identical over 8 bases. The CDR3 extends over 13 amino acids. Germline CDR1 MNHNY, CDR2 SVGAGI (reference sequence). With V trimmed by 2 bases and J by 8 bases, 4 bases remained unmatched. CDR3: CASSYPQGVGYTF. The CDR3, as DNA: TGTGCCAGCAGTTACCCACAGGGGGTCGGCTACACCTTC.

The chain employs TRBV6-5 and TRBJ2-7, with D perhaps being TRBD1 or TRBD2 (5 bases each). Trimming shortened V by 6 bases and J by 8 bases, and 8 bases separated the two germline ends. Germline CDR1 and CDR2: MNHEY and SVGAGI. This CDR3 is built from 10 residues. The CDR3 DNA follows: TGTGCCAGCAGGCCGGGACAGCAGTACTTC. The encoded protein is CASRPGQQYF.

This clone was seen more than once but under ten times. The chain uses TRBV27 and TRBJ2-1; 9 bases agree with TRBD1. V lost 2 bases, J lost 6 bases, and 14 bases stayed unmatched. The CDR3 has 18 residues. Germline lookup yields CDR1 MNHEY and CDR2 SMNVEV (reference sequence). The CDR3 sequence is CASSLEPPGTGRVNEQFF. The CDR3 nucleotides read TGTGCCAGCAGTTTAGAGCCCCCCGGGACAGGGAGAGTCAATGAGCAGTTCTTC.

The CDR3 sequence: CAWRRQGAGELFF. The CDR3 coding sequence is TGTGCCTGGAGGCGACAGGGGGCCGGGGAGCTGTTTTTT. The rearrangement joins TRBV30 to TRBJ2-2, with 9 positions matching TRBD1. Germline lookup yields CDR1 GTSNPN and CDR2 SVGIG (reference sequence). There are 13 residues in the CDR3. V was pared by 3 bases and J by 6 bases, with 2 bases of the junction left unmatched.

The chain links TRBV29-1 to TRBJ1-2; 8 nucleotides agree with TRBD1. V lost 7 bases to trimming and J lost 4 bases; unmatched junction nucleotides: 5. The CDR3 is made up of 12 amino acids. Germline V gene data show CDR1 as SQVTM and CDR2 as ANQGSEA. CDR3 in DNA: TGCAGCGCAGACAGGGGCCCCTATGGCTACACCTTC. Its translation is CSADRGPYGYTF. The whole variable domain, remainder taken from reference TRBV29-1 and TRBJ1-2, is SAVISQKPSRDICQRGTSLTIQCQVDSQVTMMFWYRQQPGQSLTLIATANQGSEATYESGFVIDKFPISRPNLTFSTLTVSNMSPEDSSIYLCSADRGPYGYTFGSGTRLTVV.

About this clone: This specimen includes other DNA sequences encoding the same CDR3. The chain uses TRBV29-1 and TRBJ2-5; TRBD1 matches at 7 bases. CDR1 SQVTM and CDR2 ANQGSEA come from the germline V gene. V trimming: 6 bases; J trimming: 2 bases; junction bases outside the gene matches: 3. This CDR3 has 12 amino acids. CDR3 sequence reads: CSVARGQETQYF. The DNA for the CDR3 is TGCAGCGTCGCCAGGGGGCAAGAGACCCAGTACTTC.

The genes are TRBV7-8 and TRBJ2-5; D remains unclear. Germline assignment: CDR1 SGHVS and CDR2 FQNEAQ. V dropped 1 base and J dropped 5 bases, with 11 bases sitting between them. The CDR3 runs to 14 residues. The CDR3 DNA sequence: TGTGCCAGCAGCTTAGATCTAGGCCCGGAGACCCAGTACTTC. It translates to CASSLDLGPETQYF.

The gene calls are TRBV7-3 and TRBJ2-3, with 7 bases lining up with TRBD2. This CDR3 has 15 residues. With 5 bases clipped from V and 0 bases from J, the junction kept 5 bases outside the gene matches. Germline V CDR1 and CDR2: SGHTA, FQGTGA. This chain's CDR3 is CASSPSGVSTDTQYF. DNA of the CDR3: TGTGCCAGCAGCCCGAGCGGGGTGAGCACAGATACGCAGTATTTT.

This rearrangement joins TRBV25-1 to TRBJ1-2, with D unresolved. V lost 2 bases and J lost 2, with 15 bases in between. CDR1 and CDR2 (germline): MGHDK, SYGVNS. This CDR3 has 16 amino acids. The DNA of the CDR3 is TGTGCCAGCAGTGAAGGGGTGAGGGCCAGGAACTATGGCTACACCTTC. Translated: CASSEGVRARNYGYTF.

The V call is TRBV7-3, the J call TRBJ2-3; 10 bases map to TRBD2. Losses at the gene ends were 2 bases for V and 9 bases for J; bases not matched to a gene: 8. The CDR3 length is 15 residues. From germline, CDR1 is SGHTA and CDR2 FQGTGA. CDR3 protein: CASSLRPSGGTTQYF. The CDR3 bases are TGTGCCAGCAGCTTACGGCCTAGCGGGGGCACAACGCAGTATTTT.

This clone has just a few counts. The J gene is TRBJ1-2, the V gene TRBV7-2; D is perhaps TRBD1 (5 bases). The V gene's germline CDR1 is SGHTA and CDR2 FQGNSA. V was clipped by 3 bases and J by 7 bases, with 9 bases between them. The CDR3 is made up of 12 amino acids. CDR3 DNA sequence: TGTGCCAGCAGCTTGCAGGGTGTTGGCTACACCTTC. Protein product: CASSLQGVGYTF.

The gene calls are TRBV9 and TRBJ1-6; TRBD1 aligns across 7 bases. This CDR3 spans 16 amino acids. Germline-derived CDR1 and CDR2 are SGDLS and YYNGEE. Trimming at V came to 3 bases and at J to 5 bases, leaving 8 bases not matched to a gene. The DNA for the CDR3 is TGTGCCAGCAGCGCCGGAGGGACAGAAAATAATTCACCCCTCCACTTT. It codes for CASSAGGTENNSPLHF. Combining the CDR3 with reference TRBV9 and TRBJ1-6 gives the whole variable domain DSGVTQTPKHLITATGQRVTLRCSPRSGDLSVYWYQQSLDQGLQFLIQYYNGEERAKGNILERFSAQQFPDLHSELNLSSLELGDSALYFCASSAGGTENNSPLHFGNGTRLTVT.

This chain connects TRBV27 to TRBJ2-2, with 8 nucleotides matching TRBD1. Germline V gives CDR1 MNHEY, CDR2 SMNVEV (reference sequence). The CDR3 spans 16 residues. V shed 5 bases and J 6 bases; nucleotides not matched to a gene: 11. This chain's CDR3 is CASSPHRGMTPGELFF. The CDR3 nucleotides are TGTGCCAGCAGTCCCCACAGGGGGATGACACCCGGGGAGCTGTTTTTT.

The J gene is TRBJ2-7, the V gene TRBV27; 7 bases align to TRBD1. The germline CDR1 and CDR2 sequences are MNHEY and SMNVEV (reference sequence). The CDR3 length is 14 residues. Trimming cost V 2 bases and J 2 bases; bases outside gene matches: 3. In DNA, the CDR3 is TGTGCCAGCAGTTTAAGGGACAGCGCCTACGAGCAGTACTTC. It is translated as CASSLRDSAYEQYF.

This clone is a singleton in its sample. The chain joins TRBV4-1 to TRBJ2-2, with TRBD2 matching 9 bases. Germline V gene data show CDR1 as MGHRA and CDR2 as YSYEKL. This CDR3 has 21 amino acids. Trimming took 0 bases from V and 3 from J; bases not matched to a gene: 17. The CDR3 loop reads CASSQEIGAGGRTSYTGELFF. In DNA, the CDR3 is TGCGCCAGCAGCCAAGAAATTGGAGCGGGGGGCCGTACGAGTTACACCGGGGAGCTGTTTTTT.

This clone was detected once. This chain joins TRBV27 and TRBJ2-7; TRBD1 matches 7 bases. The CDR3 runs to 14 residues. Germline assignment: CDR1 MNHEY and CDR2 SMNVEV (reference sequence). Losses at the gene ends were 6 bases for V and 6 bases for J; bases not matched to a gene: 11. CDR3 loop: CASRASGTVPEQYF. CDR3 in DNA: TGTGCCAGCAGGGCCTCCGGGACAGTCCCCGAGCAGTACTTC.

The gene calls are TRBV29-1 and TRBJ2-3, with TRBD2 identical over 7 bases. The CDR3 is made up of 13 amino acids. Germline CDR1 is SQVTM and CDR2 is ANQGSEA. With V trimmed by 4 bases and J by 3 bases, 4 bases remained unmatched. Here the CDR3 reads CSVVVGGTDTQYF. Written as DNA, the CDR3 is TGCAGCGTTGTTGTGGGAGGGACAGATACGCAGTATTTT.

As for this clone: The identical CDR3 is also encoded by other nucleotide sequences in the sample. The V and J genes are TRBV30 and TRBJ1-2; TRBD1 agrees at 8 bases. Germline V lookup: CDR1 GTSNPN, CDR2 SVGIG (reference sequence). The CDR3 loop spans 11 amino acids. With V trimmed by 5 bases and J by 5 bases, 1 base remained unmatched. The CDR3 DNA follows: TGTGCCTGGGGACAGGGATATGGCTACACCTTC. This translates into CAWGQGYGYTF.

The chain combines TRBV7-9 with TRBJ2-6; D ambiguous. The CDR3 is 15 amino acids. The V gene's germline CDR1 is SEHNR and CDR2 FQNEAQ (reference sequence). V lost 2 bases and J lost 0, with 5 bases in between. The CDR3 DNA is TGTGCCAGCAGCTTATCTAGCTCTGGGGCCAACGTCCTGACTTTC. It translates to CASSLSSSGANVLTF.